These 3 T cell receptor beta chains share one sample of origin, sequenced in a study of blood T cell repertoires in COVID-19. Some clones are missing from TCRdb's copy, which holds only in-frame ones; the method was immunoSEQ multiplex PCR. The table includes approximately 300,000 clones, 75% to 95% detected once. Sequencing input: peripheral blood. The receptors derive from a woman in her thirties with COVID-19, enrolled during active disease.

This chain joins TRBV5-1 and TRBJ2-1, with 7 bases identical to TRBD2. The CDR3 consists of 14 residues. Trimming took 6 bases from V and 5 from J; bases not matched to a gene: 8. Looked up from germline, CDR1 is SGHRS and CDR2 is YFSETQ. The CDR3 is CASTSGLSDNEQFF. The CDR3 DNA sequence: TGCGCCAGCACCTCGGGACTATCCGACAATGAGCAGTTCTTC.

The rearrangement joins TRBV2 to TRBJ1-2; D call uncertain. V was pared by 5 bases and J by 4 bases, with 8 bases between. The CDR3 sequence is 12 residues long. Germline V CDR1 and CDR2: SNHLY, FYNNEI. The DNA of the CDR3 is TGTGCCAGCAGTTTGGAGGCCTATGGCTACACCTTC. Translated, it gives CASSLEAYGYTF.

The chain couples TRBV10-3 to TRBJ2-3, with 7 bases fitting TRBD1. Germline CDR1 is ENHRY and CDR2 is SYGVKD. Unmatched junction bases numbered 3, after V lost 3 bases and J lost 0 bases. This CDR3 contains 15 residues. CDR3 amino acids: CAISDGTVSTDTQYF. DNA for the CDR3: TGTGCCATCAGTGATGGGACAGTGAGCACAGATACGCAGTATTTT.